This TCR beta chain was recovered during a study of T-cell memory formation after mild COVID-19. The overall study: Clusters were largely donor specific. Study-wide findings and caveats: Among CD4+ contracting clones, most were CM and EM, and CD8+ ones EMRA. CD4/CD8 balance held among clones contracting day 15 to 85, and later expanders leaned CD4+.

Comment on this clonotype: What it binds is unknown.

TCRdb reanalysed the 5' RACE reads using MiXCR and keeps one entry per CDR3 protein. The top ten hold about 12% of the sample, which has roughly 450,000 distinct CDR3 sequences, about 20% seen once. This clonotype was sampled from an adult woman who had mild COVID-19 (a few samples of this study predate the infection). Cell type and time point are not known. Sequencing input: PBMCs or a T cell subset sorted from them (not recorded which).

CDR3 region: CASSQTGMGTEAFF. The CDR3 region has the DNA TGTGCCAGCAGTCAAACAGGAATGGGGACTGAAGCTTTCTTT. This rearrangement joins TRBV12-3 or TRBV12-4 to TRBJ1-1, with D maybe TRBD1 (5 bases). Trimming left V 5 bases short and J 5 bases short, with 15 bases between. This CDR3 region has 14 residues.